This TCR beta chain appears in the sequencing data of a study of vaccination and CD4 T cells after COVID-19. Study at large: Sampling that followed vaccination took place a median approximately 76 days after dose two, within a range of 14 to 241. From HCoV-229E, HCoV-OC43, HCoV-NL63 and SARS-CoV-2, overlapping spike peptides were used to stimulate the cells. Cultures serving as controls received a peptide pool (CEFX or HIV-1 Nef) or no peptide.

The treatment is: roughly ten-day PBMC culture with coronavirus spike peptide pools or control peptides (ViraFEST assay). Peptide pools at roughly 10 ug/ml stimulated 2 million or so PBMCs per well with about 9.5 IU/ml IL-2. A remark on this clonotype: Its antigen is unknown.

CDR3 length: 15 residues. V was cut by 1 base and J by 0 bases, with 10 bases left in between. In germline, CDR1 is MNHNS, CDR2 SASEGT. Cultured CD4+ T cell DNA was sequenced using the Oncomine TCR Beta short-read assay. One entry per CDR3 protein results from TCRdb running MiXCR on the PCR reads. Here the sample spans 6,500 to 8,500 distinct CDR3 sequences, 50% to 70% being singletons. The receptor was derived from a human donor who had recovered from COVID-19. The V gene is TRBV6-1, the J gene TRBJ2-7; D is tentatively TRBD1 or TRBD2 (6 bases each). Sequencing was done on a sample of CD4+ T cells from blood, cultured in vitro. CDR3 DNA: TGTGCCAGCAGTGAAGACGGGGGCAGCTCCTACGAGCAGTACTTC. Amino acids: CASSEDGGSSYEQYF.